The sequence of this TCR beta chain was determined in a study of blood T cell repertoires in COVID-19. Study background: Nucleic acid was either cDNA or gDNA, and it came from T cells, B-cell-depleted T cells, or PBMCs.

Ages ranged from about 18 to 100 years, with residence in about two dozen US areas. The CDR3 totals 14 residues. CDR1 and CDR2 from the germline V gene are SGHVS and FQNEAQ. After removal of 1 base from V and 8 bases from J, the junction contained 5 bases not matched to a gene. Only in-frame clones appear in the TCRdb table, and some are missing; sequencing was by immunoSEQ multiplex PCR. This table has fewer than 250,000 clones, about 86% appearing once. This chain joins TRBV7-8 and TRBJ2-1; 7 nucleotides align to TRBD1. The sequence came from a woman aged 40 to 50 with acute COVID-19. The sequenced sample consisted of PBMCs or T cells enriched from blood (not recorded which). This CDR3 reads CASSLGETGYEQFF. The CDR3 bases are TGTGCCAGCAGCTTAGGGGAGACAGGGTATGAGCAGTTCTTC.